The table lists the clone carrying this TCR beta chain with a count of one. The antigen remains undetermined. The data originate from a study of cytomegalovirus exposure and HLA in healthy donors. Study results and limitations: Later on, a genetic analysis was performed. It linked a missense variant in DCLRE1C with V- and J-gene trimming of TCR beta. Immune exposure data for these donors was limited to CMV serostatus. In a later analysis, donors in an Asian-associated ancestry cluster reportedly had fewer N-insertions in productive TCRs than the cohort mean.

13 Jbeta primers and 60 Vbeta primers were used for the PCR. The repertoire was sequenced with immunoSEQ multiplex PCR; TCRdb's copy has only in-frame clones and lacks some. This sample has roughly 160,000 clones, with more than 70% found just once. Germline lookup yields CDR1 MNHEY and CDR2 SMNVEV (reference sequence). The V segment lost 1 base and the J segment 5 bases; nucleotides outside the gene matches: 9. The CDR3 has 17 residues. Every donor was a healthy person donating bone marrow. The TCR sequence derives from a man in his 60s in good health and CMV-seronegative. The sequenced sample was PBMCs. The chain is built from TRBV27 and TRBJ2-5, with 11 bases matching TRBD1. The CDR3 region is CASSLFFGTGGRETQYF. DNA of the CDR3: TGTGCCAGCAGTTTATTTTTCGGGACAGGGGGGCGGGAGACCCAGTACTTC.